The sequence of this TCR beta chain was determined in a study of blood T cell repertoires in COVID-19. For the study at large: Samples representing acute and convalescent COVID-19 were sourced from the United States, Italy and Spain. Sample material is recorded as cDNA or gDNA derived from T cells, B-cell-depleted T cells, or PBMCs.

All enrollees were about 18 to 100 years old and from 25 or so US areas. V lost 2 bases and J lost 6; bases outside the gene matches: 2. This CDR3 comprises 14 residues. Germline loops: CDR1 LNHDA, CDR2 SQIVND (reference sequence). Measured with immunoSEQ multiplex PCR; TCRdb has only the in-frame clones, and not every one. This table holds 190,000 or so clones, 85% found once. The sequencing sample was made of PBMCs or T cells enriched from blood (not recorded which). V is TRBV19 and J is TRBJ1-4; 8 nucleotides align to TRBD1. The receptor was derived from a man in his forties or fifties who had recovered from COVID-19. The DNA for the CDR3 is TGTGCCAGTAGTATACCAGGGGGCGATGAAAAACTGTTTTTT. Amino acid sequence: CASSIPGGDEKLFF.